Below, one TCR beta chain is given with its context. The target antigen is unknown. Germline CDR1 reads KGHDR; CDR2 reads SFDVKD. J gave up 6 bases and V 4 bases, and 10 bases lay outside the gene matches. This CDR3 is 15 amino acids long. Clones were sequenced by immunoSEQ multiplex PCR, and TCRdb holds only the in-frame ones, with some missing. The data contain approximately 25,000 clones, approximately 90% of them singletons. The sample comes from a study of T cell responses to AZD1222 COVID-19 vaccine. Study outcomes and limitations: The sample set comprised mostly white British donors with more females, and clonal diversity was possibly underestimated. Seropositive status at baseline applied to only five or six AZD1222 recipients. Two AZD1222 doses significantly raised spike-specific TCR breadth and depth over controls.

Sequencing used peripheral blood, obtained 28 days after the second AZD1222 dose. This TCR was sampled from an adult who received the AZD1222 COVID-19 vaccine. This chain links TRBV24-1 with TRBJ1-2; TRBD1 agrees at 7 bases. The CDR3 DNA reads as TGTGCCACCAGTGACTCCAGGACAGGAGGGGATGGCTACACCTTC. This translates into CATSDSRTGGDGYTF.